This T cell receptor (beta chain) was found in a study of blood T cell repertoires in COVID-19. Study summary: Samples came from the United States, Italy and Spain, spanning acute and convalescent COVID-19. T cells, B-cell-depleted T cells, or PBMCs supplied cDNA or gDNA.

In the authors' workflow: From reference gene primer amplification, estimates of nucleated cell counts were derived. The method was immunoSEQ multiplex PCR; TCRdb's version includes in-frame clones alone and lacks a portion of them. That table furnishes V, J and clone size, whereas the DNA furnished D and trimming. The sample has about 240,000 clones, roughly four fifths seen once. Trimming cost V 6 bases and J 4 bases, with 21 bases left between them. CDR3 length equals 16 residues. CDR1 and CDR2 (germline): KGHSH, LQKENI. Sequencing was done on a sample of peripheral blood. The chain links TRBV18 to TRBJ1-2, with a tentative D call TRBD1 (6 bases). This receptor was identified in a woman aged 60-75 years with active or convalescent COVID-19. In DNA, the CDR3 is TGTGCCAGCTCCCACAGGGAAGTTGTACTCCGCTATGGCTACACCTTC. Encoded protein: CASSHREVVLRYGYTF.